A selection of T cell receptor beta chains follows, all from one sample in a study of T cells in Graves' hyperthyroidism and ophthalmopathy. TCRdb fed the multiplex PCR reads into MiXCR, producing one record per CDR3 protein. The profile shows about half a million distinct CDR3 sequences, about 20% of them singletons. Sequenced input: blood. The receptors here all came from a man in his forties or fifties with Graves' ophthalmopathy. The CDR3 runs from the conserved cysteine through the conserved F or W. A D gene is named only where the DNA matches it firmly. Clone size is given for some rows only: seen once, a few or many times, or a class if the clone is expanded.

CDR3 DNA: TGCGCCAGCAGCCTGGACATCGAGACCTATGGCTACACCTTC; CDR3 protein: CASSLDIETYGYTF; V gene: TRBV5-1; D gene: .; clone size: many; J gene: TRBJ1-2
CDR3 DNA: TGCAGTGCTAGGTGGTCAGCAAAGTACTATGGCTACACCTTC; CDR3 protein: CSARWSAKYYGYTF; V gene: TRBV20-1; D gene: .; clone size: few; J gene: TRBJ1-2
CDR3 DNA: TGCGCCAGCAGTCCAACATGTGGCTACACCTTC; CDR3 protein: CASSPTCGYTF; V gene: TRBV10-1; D gene: .; clone size: .; J gene: TRBJ1-2
CDR3 DNA: TGTGCCAGCAGCTTACAGGTGACTAACAATGAGCAGTTCTTC; CDR3 protein: CASSLQVTNNEQFF; V gene: TRBV7-2; D gene: .; clone size: many; J gene: TRBJ2-1
CDR3 DNA: TGTGCCAGCCACCCTTCGGGGGGCAGTAATTCACCCCTCCACTTT; CDR3 protein: CASHPSGGSNSPLHF; V gene: TRBV11-3; D gene: .; clone size: many; J gene: TRBJ1-6
CDR3 DNA: TGCAGCGGCACTTCACAGGTTAACACTGAAGCTTTCTTT; CDR3 protein: CSGTSQVNTEAFF; V gene: TRBV29-1; D gene: .; clone size: .; J gene: TRBJ1-1
CDR3 DNA: TGTGCCAGCATCACGACAGGCGGGAATACAGATACGCAGTATTTT; CDR3 protein: CASITTGGNTDTQYF; V gene: TRBV5-6; D gene: .; clone size: many; J gene: TRBJ2-3
CDR3 DNA: TGTGCCAGCAGTACCCTGGCGGGGGACTCCTACGAGCAGTACTTC; CDR3 protein: CASSTLAGDSYEQYF; V gene: TRBV6-2/TRBV6-3; D gene: TRBD2; clone size: .; J gene: TRBJ2-7
CDR3 DNA: TGTGCCAGCAGCTCGGAGGCCGTGGGGACTGAAGCTTTCTTT; CDR3 protein: CASSSEAVGTEAFF; V gene: TRBV7-9; D gene: .; clone size: .; J gene: TRBJ1-1
CDR3 DNA: TGTGCCACCAGTGACGGACAGGGAGGCACCCTCGATGAGCAGTTCTTC; CDR3 protein: CATSDGQGGTLDEQFF; V gene: TRBV24-1; D gene: TRBD1; clone size: .; J gene: TRBJ2-1
CDR3 DNA: TGCGCCAGCAGTCGGCCCTCCTGGGTTGGGGGGACCTACGAGCAGTACTTC; CDR3 protein: CASSRPSWVGGTYEQYF; V gene: TRBV4-1; D gene: .; clone size: .; J gene: TRBJ2-7
CDR3 DNA: TGTGCCAGCACCGCAAGGACAGGGTGGTACAATGAGCAGTTCTTC; CDR3 protein: CASTARTGWYNEQFF; V gene: TRBV28; D gene: TRBD1; clone size: .; J gene: TRBJ2-1
CDR3 DNA: TGTGCCAGCAGCTTACCCCAGCCGGCCTACAATGAGCAGTTCTTC; CDR3 protein: CASSLPQPAYNEQFF; V gene: TRBV11-2; D gene: .; clone size: .; J gene: TRBJ2-1
CDR3 DNA: TGTGCTAGCAGCTTAGAACAGGGCCACAATGAGCAGTTCTTC; CDR3 protein: CASSLEQGHNEQFF; V gene: TRBV7-7; D gene: .; clone size: .; J gene: TRBJ2-1
CDR3 DNA: TGCGCCAGCAGCCAAGAAGGGTCGGGGAGAGAGACCCAGTACTTC; CDR3 protein: CASSQEGSGRETQYF; V gene: TRBV4-1; D gene: .; clone size: .; J gene: TRBJ2-5
CDR3 DNA: TGTGCCAGCAGCTTAGGTGGGACAGCGACCGAACTTGTTCTCTATGGCTACACCTTC; CDR3 protein: CASSLGGTATELVLYGYTF; V gene: TRBV7-8; D gene: TRBD1; clone size: many; J gene: TRBJ1-2
CDR3 DNA: TGCAGTGCTAGAGCCAGAGGGGGACAGGGAGTTCGGGAGCAGTACTTC; CDR3 protein: CSARARGGQGVREQYF; V gene: TRBV20-1; D gene: TRBD1; clone size: many; J gene: TRBJ2-7
CDR3 DNA: TGCGCCAGCAGCTTCGGTGACAGGGGCTATAATTCACCCCTCCACTTT; CDR3 protein: CASSFGDRGYNSPLHF; V gene: TRBV5-1; D gene: TRBD1; clone size: .; J gene: TRBJ1-6
CDR3 DNA: TGCGCCAGCAGCCCCGGGACAACGAATTCACCCCTCCACTTT; CDR3 protein: CASSPGTTNSPLHF; V gene: TRBV5-1; D gene: .; clone size: .; J gene: TRBJ1-6
CDR3 DNA: TGTGCCAGCAGCCAGAGCTTTTGGATGAACACTGAAGCTTTCTTT; CDR3 protein: CASSQSFWMNTEAFF; V gene: TRBV7-2; D gene: .; clone size: few; J gene: TRBJ1-1
CDR3 DNA: TGTGCCAGCAGTTTCGCGGGGGGTGGCTACACCTTC; CDR3 protein: CASSFAGGGYTF; V gene: TRBV12-3/TRBV12-4; D gene: .; clone size: few; J gene: TRBJ1-2
CDR3 DNA: TGTGCCAGCAGCCACGTGTTGGGACCCAGGGAGACCCAGTACTTC; CDR3 protein: CASSHVLGPRETQYF; V gene: TRBV14; D gene: .; clone size: few; J gene: TRBJ2-5
CDR3 DNA: TGTGCCAGCAAAAGGGCCGGACAGGGGGATCAGCCCCAGCATTTT; CDR3 protein: CASKRAGQGDQPQHF; V gene: TRBV12-3/TRBV12-4; D gene: TRBD1; clone size: many; J gene: TRBJ1-5
CDR3 DNA: TGTGCCAGCAGTCCGGGACTAGGCTACAATGAGCAGTTCTTC; CDR3 protein: CASSPGLGYNEQFF; V gene: TRBV9; D gene: TRBD2; clone size: .; J gene: TRBJ2-1
CDR3 DNA: TGTGCCAGCTCACCACCTAGCGGACGCTTGGCCGGGGAGCTGTTTTTT; CDR3 protein: CASSPPSGRLAGELFF; V gene: TRBV18; D gene: .; clone size: many; J gene: TRBJ2-2
CDR3 DNA: TGTGCCACCAGACTAGCGGGAGGGACCGGGGAGCTGTTTTTT; CDR3 protein: CATRLAGGTGELFF; V gene: TRBV6-4; D gene: TRBD2; clone size: .; J gene: TRBJ2-2
CDR3 DNA: TGTGCCAGCAGCTTAGGGGCCGGGACGGGCAATACGCAGTATTTT; CDR3 protein: CASSLGAGTGNTQYF; V gene: TRBV7-2; D gene: .; clone size: few; J gene: TRBJ2-3
CDR3 DNA: TGTGCCAGCAGTCGCGAGGGGGCCAACGTCCTGACTTTC; CDR3 protein: CASSREGANVLTF; V gene: TRBV3-1; D gene: .; clone size: .; J gene: TRBJ2-6
CDR3 DNA: TGCGCCAGCAGCTTAAGGCCCCCTAACTATGGCTACACCTTC; CDR3 protein: CASSLRPPNYGYTF; V gene: TRBV5-1; D gene: .; clone size: many; J gene: TRBJ1-2
CDR3 DNA: TGTGCCAGCAGCTTAGTGACAGTTAGAGCCGGGGAGCTGTTTTTT; CDR3 protein: CASSLVTVRAGELFF; V gene: TRBV11-2; D gene: .; clone size: many; J gene: TRBJ2-2
CDR3 DNA: TGTGCCAGCAGCACCCTGGAGGGCAGGAATCAGCCCCAGCATTTT; CDR3 protein: CASSTLEGRNQPQHF; V gene: TRBV7-8; D gene: .; clone size: .; J gene: TRBJ1-5
CDR3 DNA: TGCAGTGTAACAAGAGGGAGGAAAGATACGCAGTATTTT; CDR3 protein: CSVTRGRKDTQYF; V gene: TRBV20-1; D gene: .; clone size: .; J gene: TRBJ2-3
CDR3 DNA: TGTGCCAGCAGTATACAGGTAGCATTCTCCTACAATGAGCAGTTCTTC; CDR3 protein: CASSIQVAFSYNEQFF; V gene: TRBV7-2; D gene: .; clone size: many; J gene: TRBJ2-1
CDR3 DNA: TGTGCCAGCAGTTACCCAGGTTCAGCCAAAAACATTCAGTACTTC; CDR3 protein: CASSYPGSAKNIQYF; V gene: TRBV6-2/TRBV6-3; D gene: .; clone size: .; J gene: TRBJ2-4
CDR3 DNA: TGTGCCAGCAGTGACTTATTGGGGGGTATAGCCAAAAACATTCAGTACTTC; CDR3 protein: CASSDLLGGIAKNIQYF; V gene: TRBV6-1; D gene: .; clone size: .; J gene: TRBJ2-4
CDR3 DNA: TGTGCCACGTCAAAGGGGGATCAGCCCCAGCATTTT; CDR3 protein: CATSKGDQPQHF; V gene: TRBV5-4; D gene: .; clone size: many; J gene: TRBJ1-5
CDR3 DNA: TGTGCCAGCAGCCCCCCGGGAGCGGGACCAAACAATGAGCAGTTCTTC; CDR3 protein: CASSPPGAGPNNEQFF; V gene: TRBV7-3; D gene: TRBD2; clone size: many; J gene: TRBJ2-1
CDR3 DNA: TGCGCCAGCAGGGGTGGGGGTATATCCACCGGGGAGCTGTTTTTT; CDR3 protein: CASRGGGISTGELFF; V gene: TRBV4-1; D gene: .; clone size: .; J gene: TRBJ2-2
CDR3 DNA: TGTGCCAGCAGTTTGCCCCAAGGGGGCTTCACTGAAGCTTTCTTT; CDR3 protein: CASSLPQGGFTEAFF; V gene: TRBV28; D gene: TRBD1; clone size: many; J gene: TRBJ1-1
CDR3 DNA: TGTGCCAGCAGTTTGAGAACAGGGGGAAGCTATGGCTACACCTTC; CDR3 protein: CASSLRTGGSYGYTF; V gene: TRBV12-3/TRBV12-4; D gene: TRBD1; clone size: many; J gene: TRBJ1-2
CDR3 DNA: TGTGCCAGCAGTCAGGCACCCTACGAGCAGTACTTC; CDR3 protein: CASSQAPYEQYF; V gene: TRBV7-2; D gene: .; clone size: many; J gene: TRBJ2-7
CDR3 DNA: TGTGCCAGCAGCCACAGGGCCTACAGTGATGAAAAACTGTTTTTT; CDR3 protein: CASSHRAYSDEKLFF; V gene: TRBV27; D gene: .; clone size: .; J gene: TRBJ1-4
CDR3 DNA: TGTGCCAGCAGTGAACTTGGGACAGGGAAAGACTATGGCTACACCTTC; CDR3 protein: CASSELGTGKDYGYTF; V gene: TRBV25-1; D gene: TRBD1; clone size: .; J gene: TRBJ1-2
CDR3 DNA: TGCAGTGCTAGAGATCCGCGGCCCTACACTGAAGCTTTCTTT; CDR3 protein: CSARDPRPYTEAFF; V gene: TRBV20-1; D gene: .; clone size: few; J gene: TRBJ1-1
CDR3 DNA: TGTGCCAGCAGGCTAGCGGGGGCTCAGCAAGAGACCCAGTACTTC; CDR3 protein: CASRLAGAQQETQYF; V gene: TRBV6-1; D gene: TRBD2; clone size: few; J gene: TRBJ2-5